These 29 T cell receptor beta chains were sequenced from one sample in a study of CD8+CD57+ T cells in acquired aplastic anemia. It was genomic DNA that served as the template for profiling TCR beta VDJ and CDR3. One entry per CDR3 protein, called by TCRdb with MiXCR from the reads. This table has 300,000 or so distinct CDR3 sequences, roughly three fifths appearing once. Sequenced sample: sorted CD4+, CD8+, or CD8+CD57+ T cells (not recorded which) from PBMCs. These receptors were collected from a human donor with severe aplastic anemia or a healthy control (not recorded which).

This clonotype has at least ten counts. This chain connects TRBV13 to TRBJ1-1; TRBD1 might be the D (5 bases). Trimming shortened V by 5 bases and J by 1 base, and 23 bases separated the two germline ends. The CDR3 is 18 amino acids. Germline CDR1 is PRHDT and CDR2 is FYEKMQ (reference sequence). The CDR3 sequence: CASSPISGGVRGNTEAFF. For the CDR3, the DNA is TGTGCCAGCAGCCCTATCTCTGGAGGGGTGAGGGGGAACACTGAAGCTTTCTTT.

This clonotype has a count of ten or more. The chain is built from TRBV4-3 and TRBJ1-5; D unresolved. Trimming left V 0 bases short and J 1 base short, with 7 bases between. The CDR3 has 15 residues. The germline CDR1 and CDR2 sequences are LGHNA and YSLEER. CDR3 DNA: TGCGCCAGCAGCCAAGACTCACTAAGCAATCAGCCCCAGCATTTT. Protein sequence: CASSQDSLSNQPQHF.

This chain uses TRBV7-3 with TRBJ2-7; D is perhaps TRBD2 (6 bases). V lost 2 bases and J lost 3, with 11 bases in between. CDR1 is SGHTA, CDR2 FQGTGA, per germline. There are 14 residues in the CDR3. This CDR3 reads CASSLGRTDYEQYF. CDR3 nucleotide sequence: TGTGCCAGCAGCTTAGGGAGGACGGACTACGAGCAGTACTTC.

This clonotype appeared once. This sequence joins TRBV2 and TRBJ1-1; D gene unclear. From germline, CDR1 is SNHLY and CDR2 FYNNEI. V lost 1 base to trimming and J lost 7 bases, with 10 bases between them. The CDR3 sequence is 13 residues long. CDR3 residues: CASSEVGFDEAFF. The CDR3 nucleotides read TGTGCCAGCAGTGAAGTCGGGTTTGATGAAGCTTTCTTT.

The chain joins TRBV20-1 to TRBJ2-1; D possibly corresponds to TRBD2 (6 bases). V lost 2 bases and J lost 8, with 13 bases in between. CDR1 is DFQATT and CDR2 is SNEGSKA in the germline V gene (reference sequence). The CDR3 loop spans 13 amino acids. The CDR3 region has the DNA TGCAGTGCTAGACGGGAGTCGATCGATGAGCAGTTCTTC. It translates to CSARRESIDEQFF.

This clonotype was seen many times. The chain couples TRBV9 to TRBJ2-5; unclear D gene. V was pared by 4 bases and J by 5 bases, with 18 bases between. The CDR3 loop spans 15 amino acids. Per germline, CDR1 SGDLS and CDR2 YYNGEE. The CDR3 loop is CASSPRSEIRETQYF. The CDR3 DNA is TGTGCCAGCAGCCCCAGGTCCGAGATTCGGGAGACCCAGTACTTC.

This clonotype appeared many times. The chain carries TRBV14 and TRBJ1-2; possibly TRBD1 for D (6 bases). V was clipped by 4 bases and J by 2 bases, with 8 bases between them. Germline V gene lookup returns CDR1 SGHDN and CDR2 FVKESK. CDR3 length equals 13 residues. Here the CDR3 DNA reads TGTGCCAGCAGCCGGACAGAGAACTATGGCTACACCTTC. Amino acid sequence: CASSRTENYGYTF.

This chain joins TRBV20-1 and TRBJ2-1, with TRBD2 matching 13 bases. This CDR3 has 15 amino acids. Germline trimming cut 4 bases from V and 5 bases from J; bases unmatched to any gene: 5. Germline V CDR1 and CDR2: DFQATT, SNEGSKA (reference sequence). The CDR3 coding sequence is TGCAGTGCTACCGGACTAGCGGGGGCTCACAATGAGCAGTTCTTC. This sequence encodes CSATGLAGAHNEQFF.

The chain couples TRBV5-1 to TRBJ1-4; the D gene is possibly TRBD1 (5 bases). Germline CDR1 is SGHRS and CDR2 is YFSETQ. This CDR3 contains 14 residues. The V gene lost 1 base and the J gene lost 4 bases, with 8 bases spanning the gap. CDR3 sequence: CASSLTGGNEKLFF. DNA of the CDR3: TGCGCCAGCAGCTTGACAGGAGGTAATGAAAAACTGTTTTTT.

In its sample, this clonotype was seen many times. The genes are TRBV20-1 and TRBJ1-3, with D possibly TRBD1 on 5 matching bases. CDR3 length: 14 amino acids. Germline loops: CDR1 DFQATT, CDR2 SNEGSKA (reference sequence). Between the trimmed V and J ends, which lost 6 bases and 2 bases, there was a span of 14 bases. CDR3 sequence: CSAPREGTGNTIYF. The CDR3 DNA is TGCAGTGCCCCTCGGGAGGGGACTGGAAACACCATATATTTT.

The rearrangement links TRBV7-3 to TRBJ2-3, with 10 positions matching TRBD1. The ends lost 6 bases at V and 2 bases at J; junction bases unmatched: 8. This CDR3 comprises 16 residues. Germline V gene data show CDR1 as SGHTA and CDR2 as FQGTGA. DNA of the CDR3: TGTGCCAGCAGTTCCGACAGGGGGCTGGACACAGATACGCAGTATTTT. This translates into CASSSDRGLDTDTQYF. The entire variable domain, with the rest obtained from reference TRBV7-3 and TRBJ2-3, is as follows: GAGVSQTPSNKVTEKGKYVELRCDPISGHTALYWYRQSLGQGPEFLIYFQGTGAADDSGLPNDRFFAVRPEGSVSTLKIQRTERGDSAVYLCASSSDRGLDTDTQYFGPGTRLTVL.

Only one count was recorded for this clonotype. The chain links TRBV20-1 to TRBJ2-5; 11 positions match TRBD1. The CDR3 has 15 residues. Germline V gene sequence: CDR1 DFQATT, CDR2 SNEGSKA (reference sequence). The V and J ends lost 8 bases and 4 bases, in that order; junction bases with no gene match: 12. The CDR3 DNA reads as TGCAGTCCGGGGAGGACAGGGGGCCTTGTAGAGACCCAGTACTTC. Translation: CSPGRTGGLVETQYF.

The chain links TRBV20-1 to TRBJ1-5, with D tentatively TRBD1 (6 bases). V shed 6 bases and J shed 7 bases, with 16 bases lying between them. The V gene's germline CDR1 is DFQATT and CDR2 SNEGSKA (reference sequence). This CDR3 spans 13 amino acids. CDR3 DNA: TGCAGTGCAATAGCGGGGGGCGCGCAGCCCCAGCATTTT. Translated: CSAIAGGAQPQHF.

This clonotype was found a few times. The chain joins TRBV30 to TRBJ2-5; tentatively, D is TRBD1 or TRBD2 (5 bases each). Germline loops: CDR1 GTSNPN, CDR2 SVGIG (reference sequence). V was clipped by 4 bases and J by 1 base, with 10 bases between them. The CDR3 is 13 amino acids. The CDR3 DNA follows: TGTGCCTGGAATCTGGGGACCCAAGAGACCCAGTACTTC. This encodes CAWNLGTQETQYF. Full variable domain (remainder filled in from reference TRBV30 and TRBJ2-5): SQTIHQWPATLVQPVGSPLSLECTVEGTSNPNLYWYRQAAGRGLQLLFYSVGIGQISSEVPQNLSASRPQDRQFILSSKKLLLSDSGFYLCAWNLGTQETQYFGPGTRLLVL.

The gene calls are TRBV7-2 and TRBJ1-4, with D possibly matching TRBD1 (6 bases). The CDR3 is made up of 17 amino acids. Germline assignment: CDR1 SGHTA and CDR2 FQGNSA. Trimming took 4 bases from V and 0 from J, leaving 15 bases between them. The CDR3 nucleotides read TGTGCCAGCAGCTCTAGCGGGGGGGCCGCAACTAATGAAAAACTGTTTTTT. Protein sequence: CASSSSGGAATNEKLFF.

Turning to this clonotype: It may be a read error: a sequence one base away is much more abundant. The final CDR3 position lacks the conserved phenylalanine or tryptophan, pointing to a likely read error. Here the CDR3 reads CASSMFGAAKNIQYL. DNA of the CDR3: TGTGCCAGTAGTATGTTTGGGGCGGCCAAAAACATTCAGTACCTC. J is TRBJ2-4 and V is TRBV19; D is perhaps TRBD1 (5 bases). The CDR3 runs 15 residues. Germline V gene data show CDR1 as LNHDA and CDR2 as SQIVND (reference sequence). Trimming took 3 bases from V and 1 from J, leaving 10 bases between them.

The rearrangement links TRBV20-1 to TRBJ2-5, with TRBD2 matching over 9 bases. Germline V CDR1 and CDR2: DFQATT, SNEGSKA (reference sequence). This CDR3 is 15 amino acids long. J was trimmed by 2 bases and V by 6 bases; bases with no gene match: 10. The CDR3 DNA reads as TGCAGTGCCCCGCCGGCGGGAGGGTTGCAAGAGACCCAGTACTTC. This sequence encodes CSAPPAGGLQETQYF.

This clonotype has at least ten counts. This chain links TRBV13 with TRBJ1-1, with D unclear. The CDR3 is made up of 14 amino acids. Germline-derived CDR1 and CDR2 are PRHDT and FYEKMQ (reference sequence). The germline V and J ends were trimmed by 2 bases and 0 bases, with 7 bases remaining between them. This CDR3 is CASSLSQVNTEAFF. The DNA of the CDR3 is TGTGCCAGCAGCTTAAGCCAGGTGAACACTGAAGCTTTCTTT. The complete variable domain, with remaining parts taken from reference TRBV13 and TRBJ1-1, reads AAGVIQSPRHLIKEKRETATLKCYPIPRHDTVYWYQQGPGQDPQFLISFYEKMQSDKGSIPDRFSAQQFSDYHSELNMSSLELGDSALYFCASSLSQVNTEAFFGQGTRLTVV.

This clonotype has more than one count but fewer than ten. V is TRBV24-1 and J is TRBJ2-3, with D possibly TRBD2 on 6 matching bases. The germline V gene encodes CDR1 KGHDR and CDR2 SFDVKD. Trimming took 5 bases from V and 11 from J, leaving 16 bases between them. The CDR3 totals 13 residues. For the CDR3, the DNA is TGTGCCACCAGTGGGGCTAGCGACCTCTGGCAGTATTTT. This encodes CATSGASDLWQYF.

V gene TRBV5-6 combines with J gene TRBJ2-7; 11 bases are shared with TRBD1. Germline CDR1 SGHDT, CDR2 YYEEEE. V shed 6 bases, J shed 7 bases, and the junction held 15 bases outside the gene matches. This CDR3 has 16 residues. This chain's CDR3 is CASTLVRDRGFWEQYF. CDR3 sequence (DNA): TGTGCCAGCACCTTAGTCCGGGACAGGGGGTTTTGGGAGCAGTACTTC.

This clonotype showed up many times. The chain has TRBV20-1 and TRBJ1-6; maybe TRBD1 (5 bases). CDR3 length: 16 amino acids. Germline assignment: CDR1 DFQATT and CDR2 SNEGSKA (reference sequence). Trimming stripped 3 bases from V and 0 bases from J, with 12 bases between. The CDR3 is CSARDQGGSYNSPLHF. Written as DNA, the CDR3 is TGCAGTGCTAGGGACCAGGGAGGCTCCTATAATTCACCCCTCCACTTT.

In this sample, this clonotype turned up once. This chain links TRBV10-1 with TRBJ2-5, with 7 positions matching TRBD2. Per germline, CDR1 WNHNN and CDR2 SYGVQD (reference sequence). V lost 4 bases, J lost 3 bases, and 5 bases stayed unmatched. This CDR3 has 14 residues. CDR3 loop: CASSGEGLKETQYF. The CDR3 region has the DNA TGCGCCAGCAGTGGGGAGGGCCTCAAAGAGACCCAGTACTTC.

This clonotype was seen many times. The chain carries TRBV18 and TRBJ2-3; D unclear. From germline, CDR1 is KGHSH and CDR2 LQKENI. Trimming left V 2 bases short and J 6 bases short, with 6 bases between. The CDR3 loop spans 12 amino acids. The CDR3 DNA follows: TGTGCCAGCTCACCAGATGAGGATACGCAGTATTTT. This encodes CASSPDEDTQYF.

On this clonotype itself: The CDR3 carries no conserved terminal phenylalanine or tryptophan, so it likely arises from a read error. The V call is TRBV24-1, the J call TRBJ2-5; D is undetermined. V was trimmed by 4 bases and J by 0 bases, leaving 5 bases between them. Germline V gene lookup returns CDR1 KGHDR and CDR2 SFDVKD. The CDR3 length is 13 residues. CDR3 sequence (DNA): TGTGCCACCAGTGACCCGTACCAAGAGACCCAGTACTCC. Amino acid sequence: CATSDPYQETQYS.

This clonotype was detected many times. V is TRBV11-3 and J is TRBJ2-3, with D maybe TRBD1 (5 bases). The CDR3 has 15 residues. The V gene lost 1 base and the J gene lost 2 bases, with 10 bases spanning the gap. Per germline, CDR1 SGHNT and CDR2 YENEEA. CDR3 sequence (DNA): TGTGCCAGCAGCTTAGGACAGTCTTACACAGATACGCAGTATTTT. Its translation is CASSLGQSYTDTQYF. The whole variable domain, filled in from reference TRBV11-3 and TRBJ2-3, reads EAGVVQSPRYKIIEKKQPVAFWCNPISGHNTLYWYLQNLGQGPELLIRYENEEAVDDSQLPKDRFSAERLKGVDSTLKIQPAELGDSAVYLCASSLGQSYTDTQYFGPGTRLTVL.

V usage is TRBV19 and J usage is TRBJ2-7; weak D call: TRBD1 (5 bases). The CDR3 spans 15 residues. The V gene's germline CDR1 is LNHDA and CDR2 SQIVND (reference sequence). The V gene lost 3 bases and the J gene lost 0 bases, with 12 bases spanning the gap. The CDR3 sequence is CASSIQGHYSYEQYF. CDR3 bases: TGTGCCAGTAGTATCCAAGGACACTACTCCTACGAGCAGTACTTC.

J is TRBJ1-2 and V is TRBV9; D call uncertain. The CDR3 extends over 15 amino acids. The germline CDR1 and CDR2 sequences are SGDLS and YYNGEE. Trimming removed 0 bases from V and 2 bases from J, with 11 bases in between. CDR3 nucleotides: TGTGCCAGCAGCGTAGACCCGGGATCGAACTATGGCTACACCTTC. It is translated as CASSVDPGSNYGYTF.

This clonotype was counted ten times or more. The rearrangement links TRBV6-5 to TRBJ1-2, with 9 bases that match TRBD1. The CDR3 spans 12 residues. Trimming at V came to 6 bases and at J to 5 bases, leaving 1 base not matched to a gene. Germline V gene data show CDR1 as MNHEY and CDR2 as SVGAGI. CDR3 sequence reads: CASRGQGYGYTF. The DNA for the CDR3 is TGTGCCAGCAGAGGACAGGGGTATGGCTACACCTTC.

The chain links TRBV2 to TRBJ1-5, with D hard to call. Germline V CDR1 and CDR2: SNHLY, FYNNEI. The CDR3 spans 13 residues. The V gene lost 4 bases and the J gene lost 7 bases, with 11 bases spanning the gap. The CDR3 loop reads CASSALIRQPQHF. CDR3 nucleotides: TGTGCCAGCAGTGCTTTGATTAGGCAGCCCCAGCATTTT. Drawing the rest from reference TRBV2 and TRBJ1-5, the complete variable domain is EPEVTQTPSHQVTQMGQEVILRCVPISNHLYFYWYRQILGQKVEFLVSFYNNEISEKSEIFDDQFSVERPDGSNFTLKIRSTKLEDSAMYFCASSALIRQPQHFGDGTRLSIL.